This T cell receptor beta chain was captured by sequencing in a study of cytomegalovirus exposure and HLA in healthy donors. Study observations and caveats: A few chains linked to CMV were shown in vitro to be specific for CMV antigens. With high specificity and sensitivity, the classifier reportedly diagnosed cytomegalovirus status. According to a subsequent analysis, TCR clusters from the first cohort were inclined to appear together in the 100 to 150 validation repertoires.

J lost 0 bases, V lost 4 bases, and 4 bases had no gene match. From germline, CDR1 is SNHLY and CDR2 FYNNEI. The CDR3 is 15 amino acids. The repertoire was sequenced with immunoSEQ multiplex PCR; TCRdb's copy has only in-frame clones and lacks some. The table includes 160,000 or so clones, roughly 86% detected once. With respect to this clone: Its target is unknown.

The rearrangement joins TRBV2 to TRBJ2-7, with 9 bases that match TRBD1. This TCR was recovered from a man between 18 and 35 years old in good health and CMV-seropositive. Material: PBMCs. CDR3 nucleotides: TGTGCCAGCAGTGGGGGGACAGGGCCCTCCTACGAGCAGTACTTC. It codes for CASSGGTGPSYEQYF.